The 26 T cell receptor beta chains in this list originate from one sample, sequenced in a study of shared clonotypes between healthy human individuals. Here immunoSEQ multiplex PCR was the method, and the copy in TCRdb shows in-frame clones only, minus some. The sample includes a few hundred thousand clones, around 97% of them seen just once. The sample taken for sequencing was naive CD4+ T cells sorted from blood. Indicated subset: CD45RA+ positively selected. These receptors were taken from a woman in her 30s in good health.

This clone appeared a single time. This chain connects TRBV4-1 to TRBJ2-4, with TRBD1 identical over 9 bases. Germline CDR1 is MGHRA and CDR2 is YSYEKL. Germline trimming cut 3 bases from V and 3 bases from J; bases unmatched to any gene: 6. CDR3 length: 16 residues. For the CDR3, the DNA is TGCGCCAGCAGCCAGGGACAGGGAGGAGTCAAAAACATTCAGTACTTC. It yields the protein CASSQGQGGVKNIQYF.

The CDR3 loop is CASSFEGLIYNEQFF. DNA of the CDR3: TGTGCCAGCAGCTTCGAAGGACTAATATACAATGAGCAGTTCTTC. The chain couples TRBV7-2 to TRBJ2-1, with D possibly being TRBD2 (6 bases). This CDR3 is built from 15 residues. The V end lost 3 bases, the J end lost 4 bases, and 13 bases lay between the germline ends. Germline V gene lookup returns CDR1 SGHTA and CDR2 FQGNSA. The variable domain in full, with the rest retrieved from reference TRBV7-2 and TRBJ2-1, is GAGVSQSPSNKVTEKGKDVELRCDPISGHTALYWYRQSLGQGLEFLIYFQGNSAPDKSGLPSDRFSAERTGGSVSTLTIQRTQQEDSAVYLCASSFEGLIYNEQFFGPGTRLTVL.

The chain links TRBV5-1 to TRBJ1-2; D is uncertain. The CDR3 totals 15 residues. Trimming pared 0 bases from V and 6 bases from J, leaving 15 bases between. Germline V gene lookup returns CDR1 SGHRS and CDR2 YFSETQ. The CDR3 nucleotides read TGCGCCAGCAGCTTGGGGAGGCCGCCGAGGGATGGCTACACCTTC. Its protein product is CASSLGRPPRDGYTF. Full variable domain (rest looked up from reference TRBV5-1 and TRBJ1-2): KAGVTQTPRYLIKTRGQQVTLSCSPISGHRSVSWYQQTPGQGLQFLFEYFSETQRNKGNFPGRFSGRQFSNSRSEMNVSTLELGDSALYLCASSLGRPPRDGYTFGSGTRLTVV.

The chain has TRBV4-2 and TRBJ2-1, with 9 bases matching TRBD2. The CDR3 totals 20 residues. Trimming cost V 0 bases and J 1 base; bases outside gene matches: 13. CDR1 and CDR2 from the germline V gene are LGHNA and YNFKEQ. CDR3 bases: TGTGCCAGCAGCCAAGATCTCGGGGGTAGCGGGAGTGGGTCCTACAATGAGCAGTTCTTC. This codes for CASSQDLGGSGSGSYNEQFF.

The chain links TRBV6-6 to TRBJ2-3; no reliable D call. V was trimmed by 8 bases and J by 2 bases, leaving 8 bases between them. Germline V gene sequence: CDR1 MNHNY, CDR2 SVGAGI (reference sequence). This CDR3 spans 12 amino acids. In DNA form, the CDR3 reads TGTGCCAGCCGTACGGACACAGATACGCAGTATTTT. This gives the protein CASRTDTDTQYF.

The CDR3 loop is CASSLASGSTDTQYF. The DNA of the CDR3 is TGTGCCAGTAGTTTGGCTAGCGGGAGCACAGATACGCAGTATTTT. This chain links TRBV19 with TRBJ2-3, with 8 nucleotides matching TRBD2. The length of the CDR3 is 15 residues. The V segment lost 5 bases and the J segment 0 bases; nucleotides outside the gene matches: 4. CDR1 is LNHDA and CDR2 is SQIVND in the germline V gene (reference sequence).

This sequence joins TRBV29-1 and TRBJ2-7, with a possible D match to TRBD1 (5 bases). Germline CDR1 SQVTM, CDR2 ANQGSEA. The CDR3 sequence is 13 residues long. Trimming cost V 4 bases and J 4 bases, with 14 bases left between them. The CDR3 here is CSVAGRVSYEQYF. CDR3 sequence (DNA): TGCAGCGTTGCGGGCAGGGTATCGTACGAGCAGTACTTC.

V is TRBV28 and J is TRBJ2-5; 10 bases agree with TRBD1. This CDR3 is 17 amino acids long. Germline V gives CDR1 MDHEN, CDR2 SYDVKM. V shed 5 bases and J 7 bases; nucleotides not matched to a gene: 16. The chain's CDR3 is CASSALSRDRGMGTQYF. The DNA for the CDR3 is TGTGCCAGCAGTGCCCTTTCCCGGGACAGGGGTATGGGGACCCAGTACTTC. Full variable domain (missing parts from reference TRBV28 and TRBJ2-5): DVKVTQSSRYLVKRTGEKVFLECVQDMDHENMFWYRQDPGLGLRLIYFSYDVKMKEKGDIPEGYSVSREKKERFSLILESASTNQTSMYLCASSALSRDRGMGTQYFGPGTRLLVL.

The chain combines TRBV28 with TRBJ2-7, with 9 bases matching TRBD2. The CDR3 contains 14 residues. J lost 3 bases, V lost 2 bases, and 2 bases had no gene match. Germline loops: CDR1 MDHEN, CDR2 SYDVKM. As DNA, the CDR3 is TGTGCCAGCAGTTTAACTAGCGGGCACTACGAGCAGTACTTC. It yields the protein CASSLTSGHYEQYF.

The chain recombines TRBV13 with TRBJ2-1, with a possible D match to TRBD2 (6 bases). The germline V and J ends were trimmed by 10 bases and 2 bases, with 12 bases remaining between them. This CDR3 comprises 13 residues. Germline V gene lookup returns CDR1 PRHDT and CDR2 FYEKMQ (reference sequence). The CDR3 spells CATWGGTYNEQFF. The CDR3 DNA reads TGTGCCACCTGGGGCGGGACCTACAATGAGCAGTTCTTC.

The CDR3 loop reads CAWTRGAGRSGANVLTF. The DNA for the CDR3 is TGTGCCTGGACCCGAGGTGCGGGGCGGAGTGGGGCCAACGTCCTGACTTTC. The V and J genes are TRBV30 and TRBJ2-6, with D possibly matching TRBD2 (6 bases). The CDR3 runs to 17 residues. Germline V gene sequence: CDR1 GTSNPN, CDR2 SVGIG (reference sequence). Trimming pared 4 bases from V and 3 bases from J, leaving 19 bases between.

The V gene is TRBV28, the J gene TRBJ2-7; D is unresolved. CDR3 length equals 12 residues. Trimming removed 5 bases at V and 3 bases at J, with 8 bases between. Germline V CDR1 and CDR2: MDHEN, SYDVKM. The chain's CDR3 is CASSLRIYEQYF. In DNA, the CDR3 is TGTGCCAGCAGTCTCAGAATCTACGAGCAGTACTTC.

The chain joins TRBV28 to TRBJ2-7; TRBD1 agrees at 10 bases. The germline CDR1 and CDR2 sequences are MDHEN and SYDVKM. The CDR3 is 15 residues long. The junction had 10 bases not matched to a gene; V was cut back by 7 bases and J by 4 bases. The CDR3 sequence: CASTGPGQGFYEQYF. CDR3 DNA sequence: TGTGCCAGCACTGGTCCGGGACAGGGGTTTTACGAGCAGTACTTC.

The chain uses TRBV5-4 and TRBJ1-2; D ambiguous. The V gene lost 3 bases and the J gene lost 4 bases, with 16 bases spanning the gap. Germline CDR1 is SGHNT and CDR2 is YYREEE (reference sequence). The CDR3 extends over 15 amino acids. CDR3 bases: TGTGCCAGCAGCTCCTCCCATAAGGCAGCCTATGGCTACACCTTC. This gives the protein CASSSSHKAAYGYTF.

The V gene is TRBV28, the J gene TRBJ2-3, with D perhaps matching TRBD2 (5 bases). The V gene lost 3 bases and the J gene lost 4 bases, with 14 bases spanning the gap. The CDR3 contains 15 residues. In germline, CDR1 is MDHEN, CDR2 SYDVKM. The CDR3 here is CASSFNGKSADTQYF. The DNA for the CDR3 is TGTGCCAGCAGTTTTAACGGGAAAAGTGCAGATACGCAGTATTTT.

This chain connects TRBV4-1 to TRBJ2-1; D is perhaps TRBD2 (8 bases). V gave up 0 bases and J gave up 5 bases, with 17 bases separating them. In germline, CDR1 is MGHRA, CDR2 YSYEKL. This CDR3 contains 17 residues. In nucleotides, the CDR3 is TGCGCCAGCAGCCAAGACGGGAGGGGCAGGGGGGACAATGAGCAGTTCTTC. It yields the protein CASSQDGRGRGDNEQFF.

The V and J genes are TRBV6-6 and TRBJ2-1; possible D gene TRBD1, 5 bases. This CDR3 spans 15 amino acids. Deletions cut 2 bases from V and 8 bases from J, with 16 bases between. Germline CDR1 MNHNY, CDR2 SVGAGI (reference sequence). CDR3 loop: CASSYTPDLGDEQFF. The CDR3 nucleotides read TGTGCCAGCAGTTACACCCCCGATCTAGGGGATGAGCAGTTCTTC.

The chain combines TRBV19 with TRBJ1-1; D is perhaps TRBD1 (6 bases). V was cut by 5 bases and J by 1 base, with 17 bases left in between. Germline CDR1 reads LNHDA; CDR2 reads SQIVND (reference sequence). This CDR3 spans 16 amino acids. CDR3 protein: CASSLSGADKNTEAFF. The CDR3 nucleotides are TGTGCCAGTAGTCTCTCAGGGGCCGACAAGAACACTGAAGCTTTCTTT.

This clone was observed a handful of times. The rearrangement uses TRBV29-1 and TRBJ1-1; D not certain. This CDR3 comprises 12 residues. Trimming stripped 5 bases from V and 4 bases from J, with 11 bases between. Germline CDR1 is SQVTM and CDR2 is ANQGSEA. The CDR3 sequence: CSVLPATTEAFF. The CDR3, as DNA: TGCAGCGTTCTCCCAGCCACCACTGAAGCTTTCTTT.

V and J are TRBV19 and TRBJ2-4; 7 bases map to TRBD2. This CDR3 is built from 15 residues. With V trimmed by 5 bases and J by 0 bases, 4 bases remained unmatched. The germline V gene encodes CDR1 LNHDA and CDR2 SQIVND (reference sequence). CDR3 DNA sequence: TGTGCCAGTAGTTGGTCTAGCGGAGCCAAAAACATTCAGTACTTC. Encoded protein: CASSWSSGAKNIQYF.

As regards this clone: At one boundary the junction diverges from the germline segment, which might be a read error. This chain links TRBV5-1 with TRBJ2-7; D possibly uses TRBD1 or TRBD2 (5 bases each). Germline V gene sequence: CDR1 SGHRS, CDR2 YFSETQ. The CDR3 length is 18 residues. This chain's CDR3 is CVSSPLFGERGSSDEQYF. The CDR3 nucleotides are TGCGTCAGCAGCCCGCTATTCGGGGAAAGGGGTTCATCCGACGAGCAGTACTTC.

V usage is TRBV28 and J usage is TRBJ1-2; D is unclear. V was cut by 1 base and J by 3 bases, with 9 bases left in between. CDR3 length: 14 amino acids. Germline V CDR1 and CDR2: MDHEN, SYDVKM. The CDR3 reads CASSLSPAHYGYTF. The CDR3 coding sequence is TGTGCCAGCAGTTTATCCCCGGCACACTATGGCTACACCTTC.

The rearrangement joins TRBV28 to TRBJ2-3, with 11 bases lining up with TRBD2. The CDR3 length is 17 residues. CDR1 and CDR2 from the germline V gene are MDHEN and SYDVKM. V lost 3 bases and J lost 4; bases outside the gene matches: 9. CDR3 sequence: CASSFLELAGVADTQYF. As DNA, the CDR3 is TGTGCCAGCAGTTTCCTTGAACTAGCGGGAGTTGCAGATACGCAGTATTTT.

J is TRBJ1-3 and V is TRBV27; D uncertain. V was trimmed by 6 bases and J by 4 bases, leaving 16 bases between them. Looked up from germline, CDR1 is MNHEY and CDR2 is SMNVEV (reference sequence). The CDR3 covers 15 residues. The CDR3 DNA reads TGTGCCAGCAGAAGCTATAGGGCGTCCGGAAACACCATATATTTT. Translation gives CASRSYRASGNTIYF.

The chain joins TRBV5-2 to TRBJ2-7; TRBD1, the D gene given by the table, was not confirmed from the DNA. TRBV5-2 is shown as a pseudogene. CDR3 length equals 14 residues. For the CDR3, the DNA is TGCGCCAGCAGCCTTAACGACAGGGTCTACGAGCAGTACTTC. The encoded protein is CASSLNDRVYEQYF.

This chain uses TRBV6-1 with TRBJ2-2, with TRBD2 as a possible D gene (5 bases). Trimming shortened V by 0 bases and J by 1 base, and 9 bases separated the two germline ends. The CDR3 is 16 amino acids. From germline, CDR1 is MNHNS and CDR2 SASEGT. This chain's CDR3 is CASSEALRGNTGELFF. In nucleotides, the CDR3 is TGTGCCAGCAGTGAAGCGCTTCGGGGGAACACCGGGGAGCTGTTTTTT.